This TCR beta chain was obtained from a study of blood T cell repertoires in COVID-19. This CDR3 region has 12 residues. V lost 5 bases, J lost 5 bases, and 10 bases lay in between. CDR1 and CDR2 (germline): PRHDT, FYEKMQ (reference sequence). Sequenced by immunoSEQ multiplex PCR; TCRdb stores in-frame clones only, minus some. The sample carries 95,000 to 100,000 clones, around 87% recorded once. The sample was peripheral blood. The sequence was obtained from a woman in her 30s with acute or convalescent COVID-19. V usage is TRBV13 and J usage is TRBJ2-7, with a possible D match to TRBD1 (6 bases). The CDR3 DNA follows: TGTGCCAGCAGCCGAGAGGGGGACGAGCAGTACTTC. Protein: CASSREGDEQYF.